A selection of T cell receptor beta chains follows, all from one sample in a study of T cell responses to AZD1222 COVID-19 vaccine. Profiled with immunoSEQ multiplex PCR; TCRdb holds only in-frame clones, not every one. The repertoire holds some 170,000 clones, more than 80% seen once, with 2.6% in the top ten. Sequenced here: peripheral blood, sampled on day 0 of AZD1222 vaccination. The origin of the receptors is an adult in good health. CDR3s include the opening cysteine and the closing phenylalanine or tryptophan. D genes are given only for firm matches. A clone size is listed for some rows: how often the clone was seen (once, few, many), or a class if it is expanded.

abundance | j_gene | d_gene | v_gene | CDR3nt | CDR3aa
NA | TRBJ1-2 | NA | TRBV21-1 | TGTGCCAGCAGGCCCCAGGACCAACAGGGGTATGGCTACACCTTC | CASRPQDQQGYGYTF
NA | TRBJ2-7 | TRBD2 | TRBV6-5 | TGTGCCAGCAGAGCGAGCGGGGCCGTTTACGAGCAGTACTTC | CASRASGAVYEQYF
NA | TRBJ2-1 | NA | TRBV2 | TGTGCCACCCTCCTGGGCAGGAACAATGAGCAGTTCTTC | CATLLGRNNEQFF
NA | TRBJ2-1 | NA | TRBV4-2 | TGTGCCAGTCGCGAGGCGGTTAGCTCCTACAATGAGCAGTTCTTC | CASREAVSSYNEQFF
NA | TRBJ1-2 | NA | TRBV25-1 | TGTGCCAGCTGGGGAGGAGGGAATGGCTACACCTTC | CASWGGGNGYTF
NA | TRBJ2-7 | NA | TRBV6-5 | TGTGCCAGCAGTTACTCTGAGTCTGGGGTCGGGGAGCAGTACTTC | CASSYSESGVGEQYF
once | TRBJ1-1 | NA | TRBV11-3 | TGTGCCAGCAGTTATGACGGGACTGAAGCTTTCTTT | CASSYDGTEAFF
NA | TRBJ1-4 | NA | TRBV6-1 | TGTGCCAGCAGTGAAGCAGGCAGGGGTGGAAAACTGTTTTTT | CASSEAGRGGKLFF
NA | TRBJ2-1 | TRBD2 | TRBV5-4 | TGTGCCAGCAGCTACGGACTAGCGCAATACAATGAGCAGTTCTTC | CASSYGLAQYNEQFF
NA | TRBJ1-2 | NA | TRBV30 | TGTGCCTGGAGTCAGGGGACGGGAGGCTACACCTTC | CAWSQGTGGYTF